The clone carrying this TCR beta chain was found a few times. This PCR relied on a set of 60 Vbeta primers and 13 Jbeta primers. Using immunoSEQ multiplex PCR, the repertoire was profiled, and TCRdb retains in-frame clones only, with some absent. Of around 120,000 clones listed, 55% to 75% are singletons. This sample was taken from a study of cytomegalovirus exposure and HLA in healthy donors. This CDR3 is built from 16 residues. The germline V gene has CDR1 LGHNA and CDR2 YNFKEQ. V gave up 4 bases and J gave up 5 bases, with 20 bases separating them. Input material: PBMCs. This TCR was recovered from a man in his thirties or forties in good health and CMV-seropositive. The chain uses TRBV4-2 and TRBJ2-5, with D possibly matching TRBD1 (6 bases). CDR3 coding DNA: TGTGCCAGCAGCCCCCAAAGATACGAGGGGGAGGAGACCCAGTACTTC. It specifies CASSPQRYEGEETQYF.